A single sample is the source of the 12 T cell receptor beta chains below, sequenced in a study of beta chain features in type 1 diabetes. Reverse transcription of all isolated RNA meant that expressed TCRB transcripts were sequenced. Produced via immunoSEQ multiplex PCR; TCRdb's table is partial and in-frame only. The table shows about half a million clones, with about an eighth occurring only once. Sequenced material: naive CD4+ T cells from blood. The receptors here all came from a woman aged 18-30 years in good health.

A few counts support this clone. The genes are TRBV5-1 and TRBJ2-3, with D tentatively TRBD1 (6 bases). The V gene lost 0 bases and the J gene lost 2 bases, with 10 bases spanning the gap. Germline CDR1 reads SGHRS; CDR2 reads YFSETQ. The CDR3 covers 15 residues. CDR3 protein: CASSLAGDLTDTQYF. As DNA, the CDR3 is TGCGCCAGCAGCTTGGCAGGGGACCTCACAGATACGCAGTATTTT.

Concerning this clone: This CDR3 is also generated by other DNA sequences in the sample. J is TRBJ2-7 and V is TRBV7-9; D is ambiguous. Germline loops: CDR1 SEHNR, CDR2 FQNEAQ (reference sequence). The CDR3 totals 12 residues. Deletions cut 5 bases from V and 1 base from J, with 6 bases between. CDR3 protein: CASSTNSYEQYF. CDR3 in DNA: TGTGCCAGCAGCACCAATTCCTACGAGCAGTACTTC.

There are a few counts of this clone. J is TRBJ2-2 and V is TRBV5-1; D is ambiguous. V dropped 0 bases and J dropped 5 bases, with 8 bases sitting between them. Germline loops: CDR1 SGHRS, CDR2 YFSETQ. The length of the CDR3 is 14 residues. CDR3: CASSLVVGTGELFF. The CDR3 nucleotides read TGCGCCAGCAGCTTGGTCGTGGGAACCGGGGAGCTGTTTTTT.

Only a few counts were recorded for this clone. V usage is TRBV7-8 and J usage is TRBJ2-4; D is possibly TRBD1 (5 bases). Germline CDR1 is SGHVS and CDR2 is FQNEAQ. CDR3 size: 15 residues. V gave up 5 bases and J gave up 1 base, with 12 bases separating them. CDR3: CASSLTGAAKNIQYF. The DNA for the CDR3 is TGTGCCAGCAGCCTCACTGGGGCGGCCAAAAACATTCAGTACTTC.

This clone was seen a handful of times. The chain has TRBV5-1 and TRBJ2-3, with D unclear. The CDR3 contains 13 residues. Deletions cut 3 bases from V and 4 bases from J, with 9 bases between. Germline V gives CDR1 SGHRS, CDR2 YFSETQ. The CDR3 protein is CASSSPTPDTQYF. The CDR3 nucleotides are TGCGCCAGCAGCTCGCCTACCCCAGATACGCAGTATTTT.

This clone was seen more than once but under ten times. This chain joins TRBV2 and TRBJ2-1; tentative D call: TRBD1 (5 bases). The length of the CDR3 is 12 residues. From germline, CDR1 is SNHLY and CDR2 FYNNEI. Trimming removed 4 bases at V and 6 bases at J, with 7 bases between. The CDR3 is CASSAQGNEQFF. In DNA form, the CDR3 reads TGTGCCAGCAGTGCCCAGGGCAATGAGCAGTTCTTC.

The CDR3 region is CATSMGEGAGGYTF. The CDR3 DNA reads as TGTGCCACCAGCATGGGAGAAGGGGCGGGTGGCTACACCTTC. The chain couples TRBV15 to TRBJ1-2, with D possibly being TRBD1 (5 bases). The V end lost 4 bases, the J end lost 7 bases, and 16 bases lay between the germline ends. Germline V gene data show CDR1 as LNHNV and CDR2 as YYDKDF (reference sequence). This CDR3 has 14 residues. Using reference TRBV15 and TRBJ1-2 for the parts outside the CDR3, the full variable domain is DAMVIQNPRYQVTQFGKPVTLSCSQTLNHNVMYWYQQKSSQAPKLLFHYYDKDFNNEADTPDNFQSRRPNTSFCFLDIRSPGLGDTAMYLCATSMGEGAGGYTFGSGTRLTVV.

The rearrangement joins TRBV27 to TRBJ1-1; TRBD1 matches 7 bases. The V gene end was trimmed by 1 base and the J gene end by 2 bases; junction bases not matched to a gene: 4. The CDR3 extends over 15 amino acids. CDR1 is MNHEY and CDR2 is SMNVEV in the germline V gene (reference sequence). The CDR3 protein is CASSLFQGGNTEAFF. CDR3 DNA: TGTGCCAGCAGTTTATTTCAGGGGGGAAACACTGAAGCTTTCTTT.

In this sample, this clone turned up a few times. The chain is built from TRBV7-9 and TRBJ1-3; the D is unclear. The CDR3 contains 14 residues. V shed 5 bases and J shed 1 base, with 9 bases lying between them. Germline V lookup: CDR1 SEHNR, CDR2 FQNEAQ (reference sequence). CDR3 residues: CASSPSGSGNTIYF. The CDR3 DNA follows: TGTGCCAGCAGCCCTAGCGGGTCTGGAAACACCATATATTTT.

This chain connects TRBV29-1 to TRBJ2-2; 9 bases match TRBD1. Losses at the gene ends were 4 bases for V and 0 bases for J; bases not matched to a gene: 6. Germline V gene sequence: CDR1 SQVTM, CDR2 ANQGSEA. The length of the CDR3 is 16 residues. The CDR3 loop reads CSVVDWTGANTGELFF. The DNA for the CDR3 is TGCAGCGTTGTGGACTGGACAGGGGCGAACACCGGGGAGCTGTTTTTT.

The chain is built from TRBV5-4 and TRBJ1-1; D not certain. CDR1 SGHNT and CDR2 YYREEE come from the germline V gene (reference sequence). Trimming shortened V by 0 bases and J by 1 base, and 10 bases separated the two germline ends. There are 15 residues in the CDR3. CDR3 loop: CASSLAFQGNTEAFF. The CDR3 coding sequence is TGTGCCAGCAGCTTGGCTTTTCAAGGGAACACTGAAGCTTTCTTT.

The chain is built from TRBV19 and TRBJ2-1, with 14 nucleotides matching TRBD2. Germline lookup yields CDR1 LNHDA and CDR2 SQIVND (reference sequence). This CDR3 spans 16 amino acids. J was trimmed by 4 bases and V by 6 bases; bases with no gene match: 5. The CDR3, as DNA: TGTGCCAGTAGCTCGAGGACTAGCGGGAGGTACAATGAGCAGTTCTTC. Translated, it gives CASSSRTSGRYNEQFF.